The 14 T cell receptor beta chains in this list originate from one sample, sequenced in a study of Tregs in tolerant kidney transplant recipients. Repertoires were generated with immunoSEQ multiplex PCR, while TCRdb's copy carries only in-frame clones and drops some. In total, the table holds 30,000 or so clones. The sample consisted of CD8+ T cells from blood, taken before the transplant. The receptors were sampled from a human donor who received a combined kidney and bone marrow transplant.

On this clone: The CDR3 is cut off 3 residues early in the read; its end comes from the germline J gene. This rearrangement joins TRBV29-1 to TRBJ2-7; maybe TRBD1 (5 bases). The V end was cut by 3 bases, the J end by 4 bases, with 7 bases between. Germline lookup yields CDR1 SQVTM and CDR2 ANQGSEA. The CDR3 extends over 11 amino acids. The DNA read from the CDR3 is TGCAGCGTTGACGACAGTTACGAG. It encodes CSVDDSYE. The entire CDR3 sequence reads CSVDDSYEQYF.

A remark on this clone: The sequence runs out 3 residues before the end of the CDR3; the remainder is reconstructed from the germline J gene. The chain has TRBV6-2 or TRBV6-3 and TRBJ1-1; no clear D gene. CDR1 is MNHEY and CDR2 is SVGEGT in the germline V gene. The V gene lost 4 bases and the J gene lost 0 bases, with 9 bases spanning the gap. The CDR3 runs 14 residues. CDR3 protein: CASSFTVLNTEAFF. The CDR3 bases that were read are TGTGCCAGCAGTTTCACAGTACTGAACACTGAA.

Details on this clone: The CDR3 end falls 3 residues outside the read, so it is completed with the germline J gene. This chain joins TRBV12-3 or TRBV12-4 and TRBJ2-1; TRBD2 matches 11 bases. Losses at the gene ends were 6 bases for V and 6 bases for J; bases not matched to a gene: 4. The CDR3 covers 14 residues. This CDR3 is CASRLAGVFNEQFF. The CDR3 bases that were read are TGTGCCAGCAGACTAGCGGGAGTTTTCAATGAG.

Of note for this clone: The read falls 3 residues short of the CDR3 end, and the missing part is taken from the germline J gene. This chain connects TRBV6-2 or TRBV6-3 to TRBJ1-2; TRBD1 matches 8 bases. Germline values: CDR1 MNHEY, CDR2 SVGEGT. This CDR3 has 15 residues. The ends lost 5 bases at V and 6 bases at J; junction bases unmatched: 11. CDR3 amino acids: CASSNRWDRINGYTF. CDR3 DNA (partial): TGTGCCAGCAGTAACCGATGGGACAGGATTAATGGC.

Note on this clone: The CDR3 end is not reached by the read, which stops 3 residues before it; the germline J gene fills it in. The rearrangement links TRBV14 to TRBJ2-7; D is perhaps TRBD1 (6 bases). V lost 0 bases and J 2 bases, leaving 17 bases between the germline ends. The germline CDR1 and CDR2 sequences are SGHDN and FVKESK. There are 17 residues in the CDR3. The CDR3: CASSQDPPGVQTYEQYF. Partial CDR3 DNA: TGTGCCAGCAGCCAAGATCCCCCAGGGGTGCAAACCTACGAG.

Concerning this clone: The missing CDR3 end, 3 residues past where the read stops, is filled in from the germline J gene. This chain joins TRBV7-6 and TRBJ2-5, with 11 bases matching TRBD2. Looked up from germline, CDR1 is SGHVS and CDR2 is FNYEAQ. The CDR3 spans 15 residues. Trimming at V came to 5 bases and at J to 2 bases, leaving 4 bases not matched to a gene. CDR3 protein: CASSEGTSGQETQYF. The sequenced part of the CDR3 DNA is TGTGCCAGCAGCGAAGGGACTAGCGGACAAGAGACC.

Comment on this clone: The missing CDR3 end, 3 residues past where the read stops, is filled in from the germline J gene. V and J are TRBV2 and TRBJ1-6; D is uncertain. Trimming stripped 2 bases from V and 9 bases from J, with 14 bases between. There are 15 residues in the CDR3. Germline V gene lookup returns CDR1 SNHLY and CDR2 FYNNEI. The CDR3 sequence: CASSEQEALGSPLHF. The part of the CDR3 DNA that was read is TGTGCCAGCAGTGAACAGGAGGCCTTAGGTTCACCC. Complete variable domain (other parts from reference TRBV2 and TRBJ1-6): EPEVTQTPSHQVTQMGQEVILRCVPISNHLYFYWYRQILGQKVEFLVSFYNNEISEKSEIFDDQFSVERPDGSNFTLKIRSTKLEDSAMYFCASSEQEALGSPLHFGNGTRLTVT.

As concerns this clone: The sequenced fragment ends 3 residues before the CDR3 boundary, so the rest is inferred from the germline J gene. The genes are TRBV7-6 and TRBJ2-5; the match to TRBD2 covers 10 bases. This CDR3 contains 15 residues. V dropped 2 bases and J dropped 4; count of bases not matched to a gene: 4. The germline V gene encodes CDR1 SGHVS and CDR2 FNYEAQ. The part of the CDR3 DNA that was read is TGTGCCAGCAGCTTAAATAGCGGGGGGCCAGAGACC. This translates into CASSLNSGGPET. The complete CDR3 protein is CASSLNSGGPETQYF.

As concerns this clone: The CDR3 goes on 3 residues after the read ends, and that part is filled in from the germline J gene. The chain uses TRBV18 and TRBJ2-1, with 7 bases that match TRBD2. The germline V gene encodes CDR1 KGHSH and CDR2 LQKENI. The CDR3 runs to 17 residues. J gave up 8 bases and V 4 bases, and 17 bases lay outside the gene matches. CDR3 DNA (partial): TGTGCCAGCTCACAAACGAGTCTAGCGGTTCTACTAGATGAG. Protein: CASSQTSLAVLLDE. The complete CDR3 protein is CASSQTSLAVLLDEQFF.

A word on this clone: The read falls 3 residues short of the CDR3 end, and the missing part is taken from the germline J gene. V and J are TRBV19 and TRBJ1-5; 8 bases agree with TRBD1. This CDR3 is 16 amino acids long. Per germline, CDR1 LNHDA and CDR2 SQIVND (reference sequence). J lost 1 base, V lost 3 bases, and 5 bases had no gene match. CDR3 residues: CASSISRGRSNQPQHF. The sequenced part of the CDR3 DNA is TGTGCCAGTAGTATCAGCAGGGGGCGAAGCAATCAGCCC. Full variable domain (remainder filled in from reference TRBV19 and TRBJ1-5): DGGITQSPKYLFRKEGQNVTLSCEQNLNHDAMYWYRQDPGQGLRLIYYSQIVNDFQKGDIAEGYSVSREKKESFPLTVTSAQKNPTAFYLCASSISRGRSNQPQHFGDGTRLSIL.

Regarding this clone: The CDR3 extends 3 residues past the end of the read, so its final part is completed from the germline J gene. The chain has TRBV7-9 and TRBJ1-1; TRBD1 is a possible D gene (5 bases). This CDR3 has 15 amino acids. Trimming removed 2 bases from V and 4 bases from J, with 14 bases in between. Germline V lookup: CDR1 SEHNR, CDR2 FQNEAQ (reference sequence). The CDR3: CASSLTGWQGTEAFF. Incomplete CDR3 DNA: TGTGCCAGCAGCTTAACTGGGTGGCAGGGCACTGAA.

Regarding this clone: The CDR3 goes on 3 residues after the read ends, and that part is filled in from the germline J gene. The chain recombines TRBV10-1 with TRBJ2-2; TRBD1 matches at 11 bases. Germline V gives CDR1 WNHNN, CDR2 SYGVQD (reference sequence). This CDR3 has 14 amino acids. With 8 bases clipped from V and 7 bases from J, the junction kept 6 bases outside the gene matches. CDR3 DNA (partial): TGCGCCAGCTCCGGGACAGGGGGGGTCGGGGAG. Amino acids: CASSGTGGVGE. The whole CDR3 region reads CASSGTGGVGELFF.

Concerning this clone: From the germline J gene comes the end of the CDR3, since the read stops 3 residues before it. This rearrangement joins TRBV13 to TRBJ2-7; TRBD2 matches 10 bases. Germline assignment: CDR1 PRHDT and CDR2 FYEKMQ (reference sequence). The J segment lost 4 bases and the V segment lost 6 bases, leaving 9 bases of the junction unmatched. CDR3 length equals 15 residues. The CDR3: CASSTALAGEYEQYF. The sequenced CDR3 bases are TGTGCCAGCAGTACCGCCCTAGCGGGGGAATACGAG.

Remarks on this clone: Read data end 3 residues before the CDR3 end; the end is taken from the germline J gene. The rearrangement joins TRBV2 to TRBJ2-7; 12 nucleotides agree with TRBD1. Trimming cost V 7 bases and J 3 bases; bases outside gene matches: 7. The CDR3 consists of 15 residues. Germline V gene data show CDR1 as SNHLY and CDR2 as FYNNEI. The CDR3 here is CASTIRDRGLYEQYF. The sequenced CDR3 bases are TGTGCCAGCACCATCCGGGACAGGGGGCTCTACGAG.